Listed below are T cell receptor beta chains from one sample, sequenced in a study of cytomegalovirus exposure and HLA in healthy donors. TCRdb keeps only in-frame clones here, not all; method: immunoSEQ multiplex PCR. The repertoire includes about 130,000 clones, 83% of them detected once, and roughly 1.2% sits in the top ten. Sequencing used PBMCs. These receptor sequences come from a girl aged 2 to 10 in good health and CMV-seronegative. Both conserved end residues are trimmed from each CDR3.

CDR3 protein,J gene,V gene,CDR3 length
ATRRGQGNNEQF,TRBJ2-1,TRBV2,12
ASSLIFAGLLH,TRBJ2-7,TRBV7-3,11
ASSSLGAQKTQY,TRBJ2-5,TRBV5-6,12
ASSLSPGQIAANEKLF,TRBJ1-4,TRBV27,16
ASSLFAGNSGANVLT,TRBJ2-6,TRBV7-6,15
ASSEDRNTGELF,TRBJ2-2,TRBV6-5,12
ASSLGEAGQPQH,TRBJ1-5,TRBV13,12
ASSPRTENTEAF,TRBJ1-1,TRBV18,12
AISVRTGGNQPQH,TRBJ1-5,TRBV10-3,13
ASSESLADAYNEQF,TRBJ2-1,TRBV6-1,14
ASSKLRDRGMNEQF,TRBJ2-1,TRBV19,14
ASSPGGSNEKVF,TRBJ1-4,TRBV6-5,12
ASSRTGYEQY,-,TRBV19,10
ASADRGGTEAF,TRBJ1-1,TRBV7-8,11
ASSVPGHLQETQY,TRBJ2-5,TRBV25-1,13
ASSQGTISGRLYEQY,-,TRBV4-1,15
ASSYSSSYEQY,TRBJ2-7,TRBV6-6,11
ASSVDRGNNSPLH,TRBJ1-6,TRBV5-4,13
ASSLLPGQLNQPQH,TRBJ1-5,TRBV7-8,14
ASSSTVSAYNSPLH,TRBJ1-6,TRBV27,14
ASSPGHGNQPQH,TRBJ1-5,TRBV7-9,12
ASKASGAYNEQF,TRBJ2-1,TRBV6-1,12
ASSVPGQGARNTIY,TRBJ1-3,TRBV2,14
ASSEASTGELF,TRBJ2-2,TRBV6-4,11
ASSIASTHTEAF,TRBJ1-1,TRBV19,12
ASSVDAGANPYEQY,TRBJ2-7,TRBV9,14
ASSSGGGYEQY,TRBJ2-7,TRBV7-9,11
ASSDPSTGGSEQY,TRBJ2-7,TRBV6-1,13
AWSVIGQGLDEQY,TRBJ2-7,TRBV30,13
ASSLGGENSEQY,TRBJ2-7,TRBV11-2,12
ASRNNAVPGELF,TRBJ2-2,TRBV2,12
ASSQGLGGGASFEEQY,TRBJ2-7,TRBV4-1,16
ASRPSRDRGWGAF,TRBJ1-1,TRBV6-5,13
ASSLESLGRQF,TRBJ2-1,TRBV7-2,11
ASGSDRLSYSNQPQH,TRBJ1-5,TRBV12-5,15
AWSVVWGGETQY,TRBJ2-5,TRBV30,12
AWGRDSYEQY,TRBJ2-7,TRBV2,10
ATSTGRGGYNEQF,TRBJ2-1,TRBV15,13
AYTVATNEKLF,TRBJ1-4,TRBV30,11
ASSVVRDNQPQH,TRBJ1-5,TRBV2,12